A single sample gave rise to the 2 T cell receptor beta chains below, sequenced in a study of cytomegalovirus exposure and HLA in healthy donors. Using immunoSEQ multiplex PCR, the repertoire was profiled, and TCRdb retains in-frame clones only, with some absent. The sample shows 200,000 or so clones, around four fifths of them seen only once. Sequencing used PBMCs. The receptors were gathered from a woman between 18 and 29 years old in good health and CMV-seronegative.

This chain joins TRBV5-1 and TRBJ2-2, with D maybe TRBD1 (5 bases). Trimming stripped 1 base from V and 0 bases from J, with 7 bases between. This CDR3 comprises 15 residues. Germline values: CDR1 SGHRS, CDR2 YFSETQ. CDR3 sequence reads: CASSLQGSNTGELFF. CDR3 nucleotide sequence: TGCGCCAGCAGCTTGCAGGGATCGAACACCGGGGAGCTGTTTTTT.

This rearrangement joins TRBV27 to TRBJ2-1, with 8 bases that match TRBD2. The CDR3 covers 18 residues. V was pared by 0 bases and J by 0 bases, with 7 bases of the junction left unmatched. Germline CDR1 reads MNHEY; CDR2 reads SMNVEV (reference sequence). For the CDR3, the DNA is TGTGCCAGCAGTTTATCGAGCGGGGGCGTCGTCTCCTACAATGAGCAGTTCTTC. Translation gives CASSLSSGGVVSYNEQFF.